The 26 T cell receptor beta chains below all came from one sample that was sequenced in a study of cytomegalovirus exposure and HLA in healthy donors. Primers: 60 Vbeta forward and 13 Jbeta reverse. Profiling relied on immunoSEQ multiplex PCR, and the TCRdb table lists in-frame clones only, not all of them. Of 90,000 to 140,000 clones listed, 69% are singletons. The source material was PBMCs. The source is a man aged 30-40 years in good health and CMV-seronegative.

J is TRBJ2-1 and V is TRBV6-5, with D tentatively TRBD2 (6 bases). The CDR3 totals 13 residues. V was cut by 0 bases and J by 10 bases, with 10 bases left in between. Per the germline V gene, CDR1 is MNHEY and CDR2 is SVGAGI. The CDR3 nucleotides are TGTGCCAGCAGTTACTCATCGGGGGTGGAGCAGTTCTTC. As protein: CASSYSSGVEQFF.

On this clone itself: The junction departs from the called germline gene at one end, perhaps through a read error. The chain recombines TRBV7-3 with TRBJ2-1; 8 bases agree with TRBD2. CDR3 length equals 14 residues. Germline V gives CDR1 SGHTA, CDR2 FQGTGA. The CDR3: CASSLTAGTSEQFF. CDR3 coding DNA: TGTGCCAGCAGCCTAACGGCCGGGACTAGTGAGCAGTTCTTC.

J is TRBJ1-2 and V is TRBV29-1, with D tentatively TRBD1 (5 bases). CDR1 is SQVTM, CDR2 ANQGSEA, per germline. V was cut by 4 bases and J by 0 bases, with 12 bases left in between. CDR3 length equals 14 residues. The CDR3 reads CSVVGWGANYGYTF. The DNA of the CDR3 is TGCAGCGTTGTCGGGTGGGGGGCTAACTATGGCTACACCTTC.

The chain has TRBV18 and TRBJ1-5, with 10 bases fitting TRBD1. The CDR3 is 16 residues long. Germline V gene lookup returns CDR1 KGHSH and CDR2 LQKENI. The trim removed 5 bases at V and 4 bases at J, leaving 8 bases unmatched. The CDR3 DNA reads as TGTGCCAGCTCATACTCCGGGACAGGGGCAAATCAGCCCCAGCATTTT. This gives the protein CASSYSGTGANQPQHF.

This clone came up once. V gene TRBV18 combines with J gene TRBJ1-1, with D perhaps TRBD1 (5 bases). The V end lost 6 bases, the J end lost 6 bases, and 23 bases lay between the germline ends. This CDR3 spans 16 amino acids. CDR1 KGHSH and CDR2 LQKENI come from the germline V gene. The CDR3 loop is CASSAAGETRRAEAFF. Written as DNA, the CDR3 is TGTGCCAGCTCCGCGGCGGGGGAGACCAGAAGGGCTGAAGCTTTCTTT.

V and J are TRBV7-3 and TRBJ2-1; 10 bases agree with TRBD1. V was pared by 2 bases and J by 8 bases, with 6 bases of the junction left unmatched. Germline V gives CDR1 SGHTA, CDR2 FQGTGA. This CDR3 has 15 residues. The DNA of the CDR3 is TGTGCCAGCAGCTTAGGCGGGACAGGGGAATATGAGCAGTTCTTC. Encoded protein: CASSLGGTGEYEQFF.

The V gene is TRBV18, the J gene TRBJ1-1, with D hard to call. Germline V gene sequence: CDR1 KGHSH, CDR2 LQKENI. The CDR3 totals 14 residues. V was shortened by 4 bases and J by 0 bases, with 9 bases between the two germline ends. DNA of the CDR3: TGTGCCAGCTCACAGGAGTCTTTGAACACTGAAGCTTTCTTT. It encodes CASSQESLNTEAFF.

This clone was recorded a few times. CDR3: CASRRGYANTEAFF. The CDR3 bases are TGTGCCAGCAGGAGGGGGTACGCGAACACTGAAGCTTTCTTT. The gene calls are TRBV2 and TRBJ1-1, with D maybe TRBD1 (6 bases). The length of the CDR3 is 14 residues. V lost 6 bases and J 1 base, leaving 12 bases between the germline ends. Germline values: CDR1 SNHLY, CDR2 FYNNEI.

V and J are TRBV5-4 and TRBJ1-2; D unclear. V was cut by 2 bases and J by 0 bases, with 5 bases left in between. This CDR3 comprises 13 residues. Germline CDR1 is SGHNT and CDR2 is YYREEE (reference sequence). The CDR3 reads CASSFSPNYGYTF. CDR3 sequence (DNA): TGTGCCAGCAGCTTCTCCCCTAACTATGGCTACACCTTC.

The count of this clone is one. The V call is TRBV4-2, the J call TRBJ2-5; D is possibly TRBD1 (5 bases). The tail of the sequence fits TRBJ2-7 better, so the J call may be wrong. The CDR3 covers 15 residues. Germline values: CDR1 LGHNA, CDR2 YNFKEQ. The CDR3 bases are TGTGCCAGCAGCCACCGTCAGGGCCAATCCTACGAGCAGTACTTC. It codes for CASSHRQGQSYEQYF.

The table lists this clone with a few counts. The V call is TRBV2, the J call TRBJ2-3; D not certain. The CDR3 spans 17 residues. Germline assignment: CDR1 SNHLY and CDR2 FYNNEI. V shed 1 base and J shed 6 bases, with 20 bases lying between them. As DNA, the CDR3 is TGTGCCAGCAGTGAAGTAAGCTTAGCCCCCGCAACGGATACGCAGTATTTT. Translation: CASSEVSLAPATDTQYF.

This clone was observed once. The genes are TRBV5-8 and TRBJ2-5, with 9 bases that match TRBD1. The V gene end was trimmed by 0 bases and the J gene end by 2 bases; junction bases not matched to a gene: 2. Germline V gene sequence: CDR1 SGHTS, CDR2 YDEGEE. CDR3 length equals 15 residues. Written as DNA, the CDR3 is TGTGCCAGCAGCTTGGAGGGGACAGGGCAAGAGACCCAGTACTTC. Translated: CASSLEGTGQETQYF.

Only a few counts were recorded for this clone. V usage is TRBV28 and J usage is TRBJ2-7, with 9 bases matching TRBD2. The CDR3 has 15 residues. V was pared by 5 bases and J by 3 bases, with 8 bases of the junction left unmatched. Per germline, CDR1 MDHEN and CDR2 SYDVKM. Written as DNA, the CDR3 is TGTGCCAGCAGTGTCCCGACTAGCGGTCGCTACGAGCAGTACTTC. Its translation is CASSVPTSGRYEQYF. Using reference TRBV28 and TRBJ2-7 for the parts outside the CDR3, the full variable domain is DVKVTQSSRYLVKRTGEKVFLECVQDMDHENMFWYRQDPGLGLRLIYFSYDVKMKEKGDIPEGYSVSREKKERFSLILESASTNQTSMYLCASSVPTSGRYEQYFGPGTRLTVT.

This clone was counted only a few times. CDR3 bases: TGTGCCAGCAGCTTAGGGGCTTGGATTTCTGATCAGCCCCAGCATTTT. Translated: CASSLGAWISDQPQHF. The chain carries TRBV7-6 and TRBJ1-5; no definite D call. V was clipped by 1 base and J by 5 bases, with 15 bases between them. The CDR3 loop spans 16 amino acids. Germline CDR1 reads SGHVS; CDR2 reads FNYEAQ. Full variable domain (rest looked up from reference TRBV7-6 and TRBJ1-5): GAGVSQSPRYKVTKRGQDVALRCDPISGHVSLYWYRQALGQGPEFLTYFNYEAQQDKSGLPNDRFSAERPEGSISTLTIQRTEQRDSAMYRCASSLGAWISDQPQHFGDGTRLSIL.

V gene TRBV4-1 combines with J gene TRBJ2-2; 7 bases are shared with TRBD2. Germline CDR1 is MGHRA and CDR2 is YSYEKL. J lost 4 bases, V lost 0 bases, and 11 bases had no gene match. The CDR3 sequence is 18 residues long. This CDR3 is CASSQDRASGTLTGELFF. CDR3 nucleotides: TGCGCCAGCAGCCAAGATCGGGCTAGCGGCACACTCACCGGGGAGCTGTTTTTT.

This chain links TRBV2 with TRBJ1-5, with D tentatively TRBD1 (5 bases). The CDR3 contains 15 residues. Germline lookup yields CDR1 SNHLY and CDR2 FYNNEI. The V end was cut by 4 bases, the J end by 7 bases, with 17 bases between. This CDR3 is CASSASTVVTQPQHF. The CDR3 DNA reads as TGTGCCAGCAGTGCCTCGACAGTCGTAACCCAGCCCCAGCATTTT.

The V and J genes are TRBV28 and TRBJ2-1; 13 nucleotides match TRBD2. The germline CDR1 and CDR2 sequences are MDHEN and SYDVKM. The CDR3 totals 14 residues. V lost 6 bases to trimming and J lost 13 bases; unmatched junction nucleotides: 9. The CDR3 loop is CASRITSGRADQFF. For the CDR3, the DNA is TGTGCCAGCAGGATCACTAGCGGGAGGGCGGATCAGTTCTTC.

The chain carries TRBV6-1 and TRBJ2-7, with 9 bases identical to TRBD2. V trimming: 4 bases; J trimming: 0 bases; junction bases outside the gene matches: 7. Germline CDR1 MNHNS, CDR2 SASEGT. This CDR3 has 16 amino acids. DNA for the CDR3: TGTGCCAGCAGTGGTATAGCGGGAGACCTCTCCTACGAGCAGTACTTC. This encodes CASSGIAGDLSYEQYF.

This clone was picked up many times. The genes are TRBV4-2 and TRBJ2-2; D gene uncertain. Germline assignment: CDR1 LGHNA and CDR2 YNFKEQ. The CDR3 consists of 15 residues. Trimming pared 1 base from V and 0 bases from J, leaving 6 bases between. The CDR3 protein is CASSQALSNTGELFF. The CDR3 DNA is TGTGCCAGCAGCCAAGCACTATCGAACACCGGGGAGCTGTTTTTT.

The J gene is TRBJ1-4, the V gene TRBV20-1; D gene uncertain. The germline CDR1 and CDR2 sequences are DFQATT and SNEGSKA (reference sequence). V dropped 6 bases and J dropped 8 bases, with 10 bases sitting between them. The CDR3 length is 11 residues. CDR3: CSATGEEKLFF. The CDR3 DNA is TGCAGTGCCACTGGGGAGGAAAAACTGTTTTTT.

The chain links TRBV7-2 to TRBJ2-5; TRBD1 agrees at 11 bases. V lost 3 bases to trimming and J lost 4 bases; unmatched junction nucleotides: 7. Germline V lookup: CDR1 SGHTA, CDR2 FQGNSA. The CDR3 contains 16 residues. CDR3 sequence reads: CASSFRSGQGGETQYF. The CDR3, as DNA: TGTGCCAGCAGCTTCCGATCGGGACAGGGGGGAGAGACCCAGTACTTC. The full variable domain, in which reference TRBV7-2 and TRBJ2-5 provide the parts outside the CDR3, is GAGVSQSPSNKVTEKGKDVELRCDPISGHTALYWYRQSLGQGLEFLIYFQGNSAPDKSGLPSDRFSAERTGGSVSTLTIQRTQQEDSAVYLCASSFRSGQGGETQYFGPGTRLLVL.

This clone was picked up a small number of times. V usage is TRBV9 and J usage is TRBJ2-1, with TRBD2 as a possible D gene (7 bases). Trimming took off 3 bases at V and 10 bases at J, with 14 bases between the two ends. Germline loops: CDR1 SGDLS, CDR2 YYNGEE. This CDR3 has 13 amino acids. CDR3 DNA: TGTGCCAGCAGCGCCGGGGAGGGACAAGAGCAGTTCTTC. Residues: CASSAGEGQEQFF.

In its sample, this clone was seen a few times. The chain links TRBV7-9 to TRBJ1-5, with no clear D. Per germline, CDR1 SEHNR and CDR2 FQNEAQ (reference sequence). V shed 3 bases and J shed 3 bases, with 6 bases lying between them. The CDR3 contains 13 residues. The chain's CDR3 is CASSFSDNQPQHF. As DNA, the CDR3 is TGTGCCAGCAGCTTCAGTGACAATCAGCCCCAGCATTTT.

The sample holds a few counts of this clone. CDR3 amino acids: CASSPGQSNEQFF. As DNA, the CDR3 is TGTGCCAGCAGCCCTGGACAGTCCAATGAGCAGTTCTTC. The V gene is TRBV28, the J gene TRBJ2-1; TRBD1 is a possible D gene (6 bases). The V end was cut by 6 bases, the J end by 6 bases, with 12 bases between. Germline V gene lookup returns CDR1 MDHEN and CDR2 SYDVKM. This CDR3 region has 13 residues.

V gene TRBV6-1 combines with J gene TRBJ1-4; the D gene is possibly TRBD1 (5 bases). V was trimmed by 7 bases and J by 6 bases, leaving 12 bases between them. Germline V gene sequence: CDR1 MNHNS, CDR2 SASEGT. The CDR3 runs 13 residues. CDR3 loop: CASNQGMYEKLFF. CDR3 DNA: TGTGCCAGCAACCAGGGAATGTATGAAAAACTGTTTTTT.

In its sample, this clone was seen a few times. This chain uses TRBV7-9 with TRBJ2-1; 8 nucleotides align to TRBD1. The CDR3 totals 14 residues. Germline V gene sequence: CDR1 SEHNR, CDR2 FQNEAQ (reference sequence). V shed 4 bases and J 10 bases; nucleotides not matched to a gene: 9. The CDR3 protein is CASSSQEDRVEQFF. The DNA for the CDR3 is TGTGCCAGCAGCTCCCAGGAGGACAGGGTCGAGCAGTTCTTC. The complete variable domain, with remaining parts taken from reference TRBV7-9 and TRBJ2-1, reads DTGVSQNPRHKITKRGQNVTFRCDPISEHNRLYWYRQTLGQGPEFLTYFQNEAQLEKSRLLSDRFSAERPKGSFSTLEIQRTEQGDSAMYLCASSSQEDRVEQFFGPGTRLTVL.